One and the same sample provided the 11 T cell receptor beta chains below, sequenced in a study of T cell changes during pregnancy in multiple sclerosis. Assay: immunoSEQ multiplex PCR; the TCRdb copy retains only in-frame clones and omits some. The data contain 91,000 or so clones, around 92% of them singletons. Source: peripheral blood, taken after pregnancy. The receptors were sampled from a female donor with multiple sclerosis, enrolled in a pregnancy study.

The chain has TRBV10-2 and TRBJ2-3, with 13 bases aligning to TRBD2. CDR1 and CDR2 from the germline V gene are WSHSY and SAAADI. The CDR3 totals 16 residues. With 2 bases clipped from V and 5 bases from J, the junction kept 4 bases outside the gene matches. CDR3 bases: TGCGCCAGCAGTGAGCTGGGACTAGCGGGGCTAGATACGCAGTATTTT. Amino acid sequence: CASSELGLAGLDTQYF.

The chain links TRBV18 to TRBJ1-3; no firm D call. Trimming pared 2 bases from V and 0 bases from J, leaving 11 bases between. The CDR3 extends over 16 amino acids. Germline CDR1 reads KGHSH; CDR2 reads LQKENI. CDR3: CASSPSGQLSGNTIYF. The CDR3 nucleotides are TGTGCCAGCTCACCAAGTGGGCAGCTCTCTGGAAACACCATATATTTT.

This clone was counted once. The chain recombines TRBV5-1 with TRBJ2-5; D might be TRBD1 (6 bases). CDR1 is SGHRS and CDR2 is YFSETQ in the germline V gene. This CDR3 has 15 amino acids. V was clipped by 0 bases and J by 5 bases, with 14 bases between them. CDR3 coding DNA: TGCGCCAGCAGCTTGGGGGCAGGGGAAGGGGAGACCCAGTACTTC. The encoded protein is CASSLGAGEGETQYF.

The V and J genes are TRBV5-6 and TRBJ1-1; maybe TRBD1 (5 bases). Trimming took off 0 bases at V and 4 bases at J, with 10 bases between the two ends. The CDR3 loop spans 14 amino acids. Germline loops: CDR1 SGHDT, CDR2 YYEEEE. CDR3 in amino acids: CASSLGRQSTEAFF. The CDR3 nucleotides are TGTGCCAGCAGCTTGGGCAGACAGTCCACTGAAGCTTTCTTT.

This chain links TRBV7-6 with TRBJ2-1, with D perhaps matching TRBD1 (5 bases). Trimming shortened V by 7 bases and J by 12 bases, and 16 bases separated the two germline ends. CDR1 and CDR2 (germline): SGHVS, FNYEAQ. CDR3 length: 12 amino acids. CDR3 protein: CASMGGKGVQFF. The CDR3 nucleotides are TGTGCCAGCATGGGCGGCAAAGGGGTGCAGTTCTTC.

The sample holds one count of this clone. The chain uses TRBV7-2 and TRBJ1-2; no clear D gene. V lost 3 bases and J 6 bases, leaving 14 bases between the germline ends. Germline assignment: CDR1 SGHTA and CDR2 FQGNSA. CDR3 length: 14 residues. CDR3 in amino acids: CASSLEGKSDGYTF. DNA of the CDR3: TGTGCCAGCAGCTTGGAGGGAAAGTCGGATGGCTACACCTTC.

The V call is TRBV19, the J call TRBJ1-5; perhaps TRBD1 as D (6 bases). Trimming shortened V by 4 bases and J by 1 base, and 8 bases separated the two germline ends. Germline values: CDR1 LNHDA, CDR2 SQIVND (reference sequence). This CDR3 is built from 14 residues. The CDR3 DNA reads TGTGCCAGTAGTAGCGACAGGAGCAATCAGCCCCAGCATTTT. Amino acids: CASSSDRSNQPQHF.

The V gene is TRBV4-1, the J gene TRBJ1-3; D remains unclear. CDR3 length: 13 residues. CDR1 MGHRA and CDR2 YSYEKL come from the germline V gene. Trimming removed 4 bases from V and 8 bases from J, with 12 bases in between. CDR3 coding DNA: TGCGCCAGCAGCCCACAGTTATCTGACACCATATATTTT. Protein product: CASSPQLSDTIYF.

V and J are TRBV25-1 and TRBJ1-2; D unresolved. Deletions cut 0 bases from V and 7 bases from J, with 9 bases between. Germline lookup yields CDR1 MGHDK and CDR2 SYGVNS. The CDR3 has 13 residues. The CDR3 sequence is CASSEYTAAGYTF. Here the CDR3 DNA reads TGTGCCAGCAGTGAATATACAGCCGCTGGCTACACCTTC.

This chain connects TRBV27 to TRBJ1-1; D possibly corresponds to TRBD1 (5 bases). The ends were cut back, 2 bases at V and 0 bases at J, with 22 bases in the middle. Germline V gene lookup returns CDR1 MNHEY and CDR2 SMNVEV (reference sequence). CDR3 length equals 19 residues. The DNA of the CDR3 is TGTGCCAGCAGTTTAAGGCCCGGGGGAGGACTCCTCATGAACACTGAAGCTTTCTTT. It is translated as CASSLRPGGGLLMNTEAFF.

In this sample, this clone turned up once. This sequence joins TRBV27 and TRBJ1-1; possible D gene TRBD1, 5 bases. The CDR3 loop spans 15 amino acids. The germline V gene has CDR1 MNHEY and CDR2 SMNVEV (reference sequence). V was cut by 0 bases and J by 4 bases, with 12 bases left in between. In DNA form, the CDR3 reads TGTGCCAGCAGTTTATCCCGGGGGTTGAGCACTGAAGCTTTCTTT. Protein sequence: CASSLSRGLSTEAFF.